This TCR beta chain was identified in a study of cytotoxic CD8 clonotypes in ibrutinib-treated CLL. The overall study: There were around twelve relapsed/refractory patients and some 15 treatment-naive patients, and some 18 were IGHV unmutated.

Repertoires were generated with immunoSEQ multiplex PCR, while TCRdb's copy carries only in-frame clones and drops some. The table includes around 92,000 clones, roughly four fifths detected once. Findings and caveats of the study: The study found public clonotypes uncommon, contracting or stable on treatment.

Regarding this clone: Antigen: not known.

Deletions cut 5 bases from V and 6 bases from J, with 10 bases between. Germline CDR1 MDHEN, CDR2 SYDVKM. The CDR3 has 12 amino acids. The sample was PBMCs, taken after 24 months of ibrutinib treatment. The receptor's source is a human donor with chronic lymphocytic leukemia. The rearrangement uses TRBV28 and TRBJ1-2; D is unresolved. The DNA of the CDR3 is TGTGCCAGCAGTATCGGCCCGGATGGCTACACCTTC. Its translation is CASSIGPDGYTF.